The T cell receptor beta chain described here comes from a study of cytomegalovirus exposure and HLA in healthy donors. Amplification used 60 Vbeta primers and 13 Jbeta primers. Generated by immunoSEQ multiplex PCR, the TCRdb table keeps only in-frame clones and is missing some. The sample contains 200,000 to 250,000 clones, 70% of which appear only once. CDR3 size: 16 residues. Germline CDR1 reads SGHTA; CDR2 reads FQGTGA. Trimming took 5 bases from V and 3 from J, leaving 16 bases between them. This TCR was sampled from a man aged 35 to 55 in good health and CMV-seropositive. Sequencing was performed on PBMCs. The chain is built from TRBV7-3 and TRBJ1-4, with D tentatively TRBD1 (5 bases). CDR3 coding DNA: TGTGCCAGCAGCCCGGCCCCCGACAGCGCTAATGAAAAACTGTTTTTT. Protein sequence: CASSPAPDSANEKLFF.